Here is one T cell receptor beta chain with its context. Its antigen is still unknown. These data belong to a study of cytomegalovirus exposure and HLA in healthy donors. Primers: 60 Vbeta forward and 13 Jbeta reverse. Sequencing was performed with immunoSEQ multiplex PCR; in TCRdb, only in-frame clones are kept and a portion is missing. The sample has about 180,000 clones; around 80% are singletons. J gave up 3 bases and V 0 bases, and 3 bases lay outside the gene matches. Germline lookup yields CDR1 MNHEY and CDR2 SVGAGI. CDR3 length: 15 amino acids. Points from the study as a whole: A later analysis linked some 17,000 TCR beta sequences to HLA alleles at 0.05 false discovery rate. Compared with the roughly 700-donor mean, an Asian-associated ancestry cluster reportedly had fewer N-insertions, according to a later analysis. Later genetic work tied a missense DCLRE1C variant to beta-chain V and J trimming. Testing in vitro showed a few CMV-associated chains specific for CMV antigens.

The rearrangement joins TRBV6-5 to TRBJ2-7, with 9 bases lining up with TRBD1. The sample was PBMCs. This TCR came from a man aged 25-45 years in good health and CMV-seropositive. This chain's CDR3 is CASSYSATGGYEQYF. CDR3 in DNA: TGTGCCAGCAGTTACTCTGCGACAGGGGGCTACGAGCAGTACTTC.